Sequencing of this T cell receptor beta chain was carried out in a study of control samples from healthy donors and cancer patients. Germline V gene data show CDR1 as MDHEN and CDR2 as SYDVKM. The CDR3 spans 16 residues. Trimming took 2 bases from V and 5 from J, leaving 16 bases between them. TCRdb's table, derived via immunoSEQ multiplex PCR, lists solely in-frame clones and lacks some. The sample gives more than 50,000 clones, approximately 88% of which show up once; about 3.5% is in the top ten. The chain joins TRBV28 to TRBJ2-1, with D perhaps TRBD2 (6 bases). Sample: blood. The receptor comes from a man aged 45-65 years in good health. Here the CDR3 reads CASSLGPGVVDNEQFF. For the CDR3, the DNA is TGTGCCAGCAGTTTAGGGCCGGGAGTTGTGGACAATGAGCAGTTCTTC.